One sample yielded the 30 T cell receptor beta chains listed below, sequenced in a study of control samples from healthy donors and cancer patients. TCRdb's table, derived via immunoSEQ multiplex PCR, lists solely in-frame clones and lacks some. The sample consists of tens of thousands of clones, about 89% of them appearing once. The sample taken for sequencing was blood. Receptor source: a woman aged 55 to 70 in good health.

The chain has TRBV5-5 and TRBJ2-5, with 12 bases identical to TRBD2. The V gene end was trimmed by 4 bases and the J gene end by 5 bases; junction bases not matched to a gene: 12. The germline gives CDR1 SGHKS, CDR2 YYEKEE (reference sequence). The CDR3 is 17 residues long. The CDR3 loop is CASSAATSGGRGETQYF. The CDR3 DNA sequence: TGTGCCAGCAGCGCCGCGACTAGCGGGGGCAGGGGGGAGACCCAGTACTTC.

In nucleotides, the CDR3 is TGCGCCAGCAGCTTGCAGGGCGGTGTCACTGAAGCTTTCTTT. Amino acids: CASSLQGGVTEAFF. V usage is TRBV5-1 and J usage is TRBJ1-1; possible D gene TRBD1, 5 bases. Germline CDR1 is SGHRS and CDR2 is YFSETQ. This CDR3 is built from 14 residues. Trimming removed 1 base from V and 4 bases from J, with 11 bases in between.

CDR3 nucleotide sequence: TGTGCCACCGCATGGGATGAAAAACTGTTTTTT. This codes for CATAWDEKLFF. V gene TRBV24-1 combines with J gene TRBJ1-4; D is uncertain. V lost 9 bases to trimming and J lost 6 bases, with 7 bases between them. Germline CDR1 reads KGHDR; CDR2 reads SFDVKD. The length of the CDR3 is 11 residues.

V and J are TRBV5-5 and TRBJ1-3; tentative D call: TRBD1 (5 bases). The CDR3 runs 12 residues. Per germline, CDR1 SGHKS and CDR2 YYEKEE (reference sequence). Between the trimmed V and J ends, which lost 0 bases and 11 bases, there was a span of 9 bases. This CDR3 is CASSLERGAIYF. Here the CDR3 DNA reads TGTGCCAGCAGCTTGGAGAGGGGAGCCATATATTTT.

The CDR3 nucleotides are TGCGCCAGCACCTCCGGGGGTAATGAAAAACTGTTTTTT. It specifies CASTSGGNEKLFF. The V gene is TRBV4-1, the J gene TRBJ1-4; D may be TRBD1 (5 bases). The CDR3 has 13 amino acids. The V end lost 7 bases, the J end lost 4 bases, and 10 bases lay between the germline ends. Germline assignment: CDR1 MGHRA and CDR2 YSYEKL.

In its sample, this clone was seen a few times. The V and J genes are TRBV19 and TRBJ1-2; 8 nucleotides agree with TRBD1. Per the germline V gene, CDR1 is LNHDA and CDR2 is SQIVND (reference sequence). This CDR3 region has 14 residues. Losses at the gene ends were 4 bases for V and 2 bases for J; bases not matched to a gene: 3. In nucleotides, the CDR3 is TGTGCCAGTAGTAGCAGGGGGCTCAACTATGGCTACACCTTC. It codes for CASSSRGLNYGYTF.

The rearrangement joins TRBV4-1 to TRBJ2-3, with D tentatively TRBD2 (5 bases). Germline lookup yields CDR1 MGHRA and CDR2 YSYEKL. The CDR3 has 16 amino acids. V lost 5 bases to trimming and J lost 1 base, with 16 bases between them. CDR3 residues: CASSSPGSSGTDTQYF. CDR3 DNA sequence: TGCGCCAGCAGCAGCCCGGGGTCCTCGGGCACAGATACGCAGTATTTT.

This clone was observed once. This CDR3 reads CASSPDQPQNYGYTF. CDR3 nucleotides: TGTGCCAGCTCACCTGATCAGCCTCAAAACTATGGCTACACCTTC. The chain has TRBV18 and TRBJ1-2; D unclear. Trimming took off 3 bases at V and 2 bases at J, with 13 bases between the two ends. Germline V gives CDR1 KGHSH, CDR2 LQKENI. There are 15 residues in the CDR3.

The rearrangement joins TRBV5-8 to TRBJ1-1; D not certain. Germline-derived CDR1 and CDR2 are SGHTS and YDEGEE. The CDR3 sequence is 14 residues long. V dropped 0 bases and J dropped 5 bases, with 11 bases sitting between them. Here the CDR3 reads CASSLDRVGTEAFF. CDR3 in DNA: TGTGCCAGCAGCTTGGATAGAGTAGGGACTGAAGCTTTCTTT.

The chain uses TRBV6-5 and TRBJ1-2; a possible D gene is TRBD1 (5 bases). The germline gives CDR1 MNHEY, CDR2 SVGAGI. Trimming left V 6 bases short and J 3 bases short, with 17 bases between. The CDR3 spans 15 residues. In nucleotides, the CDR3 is TGTGCCAGCAGAACCGGGACGGCTACCGACTATGGCTACACCTTC. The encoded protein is CASRTGTATDYGYTF.

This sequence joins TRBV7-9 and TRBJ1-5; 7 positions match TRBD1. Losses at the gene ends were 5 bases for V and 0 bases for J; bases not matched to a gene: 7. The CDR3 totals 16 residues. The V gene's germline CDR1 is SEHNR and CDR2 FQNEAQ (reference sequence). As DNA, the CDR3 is TGTGCCAGCAGCCAAGGGACAGCTCTTAGCAATCAGCCCCAGCATTTT. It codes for CASSQGTALSNQPQHF.

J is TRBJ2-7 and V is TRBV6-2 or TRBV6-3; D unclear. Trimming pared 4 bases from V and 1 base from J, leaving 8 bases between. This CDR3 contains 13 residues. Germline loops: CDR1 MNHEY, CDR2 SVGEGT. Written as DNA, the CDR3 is TGTGCCAGCAGTTCGGCAAATTCCTACGAGCAGTACTTC. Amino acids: CASSSANSYEQYF.

CDR3 amino acids: CAPSGLGYNEQFF. DNA of the CDR3: TGTGCCCCCTCGGGACTGGGTTACAATGAGCAGTTCTTC. The V gene is TRBV4-2, the J gene TRBJ2-1; tentative D call: TRBD2 (6 bases). This CDR3 contains 13 residues. V was shortened by 11 bases and J by 4 bases, with 15 bases between the two germline ends. CDR1 LGHNA and CDR2 YNFKEQ come from the germline V gene.

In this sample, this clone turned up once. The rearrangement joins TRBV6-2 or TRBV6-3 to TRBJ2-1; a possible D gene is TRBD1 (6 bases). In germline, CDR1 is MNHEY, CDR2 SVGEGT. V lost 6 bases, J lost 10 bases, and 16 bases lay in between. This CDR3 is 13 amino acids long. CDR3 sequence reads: CASSTTGRREQFF. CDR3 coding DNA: TGTGCCAGCAGCACCACAGGGCGTAGGGAGCAGTTCTTC.

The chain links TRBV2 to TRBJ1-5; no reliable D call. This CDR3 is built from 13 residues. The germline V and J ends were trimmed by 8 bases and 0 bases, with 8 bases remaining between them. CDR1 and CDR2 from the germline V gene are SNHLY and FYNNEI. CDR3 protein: CASRALSNQPQHF. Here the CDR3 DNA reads TGTGCCAGCCGGGCCCTTAGCAATCAGCCCCAGCATTTT.

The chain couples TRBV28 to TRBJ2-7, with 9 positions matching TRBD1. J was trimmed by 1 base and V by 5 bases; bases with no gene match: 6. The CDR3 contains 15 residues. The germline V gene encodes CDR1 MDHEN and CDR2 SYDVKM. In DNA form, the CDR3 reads TGTGCCAGCAGTACCCCGGGACAGGGATCCTACGAGCAGTACTTC. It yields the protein CASSTPGQGSYEQYF.

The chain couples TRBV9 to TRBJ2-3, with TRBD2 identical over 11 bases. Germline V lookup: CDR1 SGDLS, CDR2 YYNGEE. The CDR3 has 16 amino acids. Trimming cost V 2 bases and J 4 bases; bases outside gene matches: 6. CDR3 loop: CASSVASGGMSDTQYF. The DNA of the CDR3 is TGTGCCAGCAGCGTGGCTAGCGGGGGGATGTCAGATACGCAGTATTTT.

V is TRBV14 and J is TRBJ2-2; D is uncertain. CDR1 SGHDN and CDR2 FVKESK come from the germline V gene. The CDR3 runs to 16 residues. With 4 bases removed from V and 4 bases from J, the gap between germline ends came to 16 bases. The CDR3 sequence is CASSRYLAGATGELFF. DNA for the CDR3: TGTGCCAGCAGCCGCTACCTGGCAGGTGCCACCGGGGAGCTGTTTTTT.

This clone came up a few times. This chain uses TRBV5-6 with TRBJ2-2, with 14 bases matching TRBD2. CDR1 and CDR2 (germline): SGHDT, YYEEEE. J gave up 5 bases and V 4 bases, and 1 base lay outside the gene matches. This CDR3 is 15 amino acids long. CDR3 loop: CASSGLAGGTGELFF. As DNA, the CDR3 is TGTGCCAGCAGCGGACTAGCGGGAGGAACCGGGGAGCTGTTTTTT.

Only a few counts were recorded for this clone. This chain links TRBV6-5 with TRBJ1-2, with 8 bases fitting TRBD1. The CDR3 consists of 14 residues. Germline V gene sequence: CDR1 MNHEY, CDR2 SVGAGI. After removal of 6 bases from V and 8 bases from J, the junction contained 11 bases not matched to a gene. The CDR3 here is CASRIDAGGGGYTF. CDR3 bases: TGTGCCAGCAGGATAGATGCAGGGGGCGGGGGCTACACCTTC.

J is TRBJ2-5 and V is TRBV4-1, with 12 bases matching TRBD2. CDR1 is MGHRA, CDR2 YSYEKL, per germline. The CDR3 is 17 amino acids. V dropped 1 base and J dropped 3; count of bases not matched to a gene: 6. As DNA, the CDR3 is TGCGCCAGCAGCCAAGTGACTAGCGGGGGCTTAAAAGAGACCCAGTACTTC. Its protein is CASSQVTSGGLKETQYF.

The CDR3 loop reads CASRTPNTEAFF. The CDR3 DNA reads TGTGCCAGCAGGACACCTAACACTGAAGCTTTCTTT. V usage is TRBV6-5 and J usage is TRBJ1-1; D not certain. Germline V gives CDR1 MNHEY, CDR2 SVGAGI. V was trimmed by 6 bases and J by 2 bases, leaving 7 bases between them. The CDR3 is 12 amino acids.

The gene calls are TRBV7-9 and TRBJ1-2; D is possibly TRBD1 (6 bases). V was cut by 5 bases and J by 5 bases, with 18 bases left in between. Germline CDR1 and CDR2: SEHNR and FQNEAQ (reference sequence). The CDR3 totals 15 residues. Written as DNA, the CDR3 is TGTGCCAGCAGCCCCCGGGGCCCAGGGGAGTATGGCTACACCTTC. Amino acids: CASSPRGPGEYGYTF.

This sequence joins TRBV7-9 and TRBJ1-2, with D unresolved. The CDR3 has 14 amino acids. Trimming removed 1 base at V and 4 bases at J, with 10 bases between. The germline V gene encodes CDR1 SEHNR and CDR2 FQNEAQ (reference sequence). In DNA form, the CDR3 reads TGTGCCAGCAGCTTAGGGAACGCCCTCTATGGCTACACCTTC. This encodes CASSLGNALYGYTF.

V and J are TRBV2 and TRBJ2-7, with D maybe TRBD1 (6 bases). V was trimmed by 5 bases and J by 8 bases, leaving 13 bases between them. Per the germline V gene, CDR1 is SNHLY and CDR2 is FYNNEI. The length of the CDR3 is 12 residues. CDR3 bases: TGTGCCAGCAGTCCAACAGGGCCCCAGCAGTACTTC. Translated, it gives CASSPTGPQQYF. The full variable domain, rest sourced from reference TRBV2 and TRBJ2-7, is EPEVTQTPSHQVTQMGQEVILRCVPISNHLYFYWYRQILGQKVEFLVSFYNNEISEKSEIFDDQFSVERPDGSNFTLKIRSTKLEDSAMYFCASSPTGPQQYFGPGTRLTVT.

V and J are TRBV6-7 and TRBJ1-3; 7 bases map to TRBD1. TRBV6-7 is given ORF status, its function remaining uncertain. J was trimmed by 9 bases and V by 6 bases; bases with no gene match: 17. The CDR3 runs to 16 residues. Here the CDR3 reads CASRPLGQLFWVTIYF. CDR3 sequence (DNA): TGTGCCAGCAGACCCCTGGGACAGTTGTTTTGGGTCACCATATATTTT.

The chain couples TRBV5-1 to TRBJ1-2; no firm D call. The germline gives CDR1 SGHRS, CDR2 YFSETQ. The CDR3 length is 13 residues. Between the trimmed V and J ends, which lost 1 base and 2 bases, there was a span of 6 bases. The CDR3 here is CASSLSLNYGYTF. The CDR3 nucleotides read TGCGCCAGCAGCTTGTCACTCAACTATGGCTACACCTTC. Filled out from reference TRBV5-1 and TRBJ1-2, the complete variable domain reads KAGVTQTPRYLIKTRGQQVTLSCSPISGHRSVSWYQQTPGQGLQFLFEYFSETQRNKGNFPGRFSGRQFSNSRSEMNVSTLELGDSALYLCASSLSLNYGYTFGSGTRLTVV.

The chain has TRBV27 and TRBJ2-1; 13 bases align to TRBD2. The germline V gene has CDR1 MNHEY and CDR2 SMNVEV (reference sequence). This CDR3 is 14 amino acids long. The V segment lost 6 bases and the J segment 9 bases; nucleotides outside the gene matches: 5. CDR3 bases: TGTGCCAGCAGACTAGCGGGGGGGCCGGGTGAGCAGTTCTTC. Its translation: CASRLAGGPGEQFF.

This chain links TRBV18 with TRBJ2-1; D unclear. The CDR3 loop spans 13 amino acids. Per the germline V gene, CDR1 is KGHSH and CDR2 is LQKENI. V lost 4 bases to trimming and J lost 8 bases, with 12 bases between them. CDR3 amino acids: CASSLRNKYEQFF. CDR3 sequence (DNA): TGTGCCAGCTCACTCCGTAATAAGTATGAGCAGTTCTTC.

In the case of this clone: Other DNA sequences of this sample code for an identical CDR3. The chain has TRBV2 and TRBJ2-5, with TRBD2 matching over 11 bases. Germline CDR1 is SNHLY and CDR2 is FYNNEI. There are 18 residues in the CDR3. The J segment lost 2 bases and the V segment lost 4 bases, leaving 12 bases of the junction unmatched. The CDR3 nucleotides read TGTGCCAGCAGTGCCGGAGTAGCGGGAGGGCCCGGGCAAGAGACCCAGTACTTC. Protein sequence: CASSAGVAGGPGQETQYF.